One sample yielded the 21 T cell receptor beta chains listed below, sequenced in a study of blood T cells in healthy people across ages. With a J-beta primer mix and a sample-barcoded 5' primer, a second PCR ran 7 to 11 cycles. Via MiXCR, TCRdb re-called the 5' RACE reads, giving one row per CDR3 protein. The sample records over a million distinct CDR3 sequences, roughly 59% being singletons. The sequencing input was blood. The receptors were gathered from a man in his late teens or twenties in good health.

This sequence joins TRBV7-9 and TRBJ2-7; the match to TRBD1 covers 8 bases. This CDR3 has 15 residues. Germline assignment: CDR1 SEHNR and CDR2 FQNEAQ (reference sequence). V gave up 3 bases and J gave up 2 bases; unmatched junction bases: 6. DNA for the CDR3: TGTGCCAGCAGCTTCCCCGGACAGGGCACCTACGAGCAGTACTTC. This translates into CASSFPGQGTYEQYF.

The V call is TRBV6-6, the J call TRBJ1-2, with unresolved D. The V end was cut by 2 bases, the J end by 6 bases, with 16 bases between. CDR1 and CDR2 (germline): MNHNY, SVGAGI (reference sequence). This CDR3 has 15 residues. Here the CDR3 DNA reads TGTGCCAGCAGTTACGGGGAAGGGATTGTCGATGGCTACACCTTC. This gives the protein CASSYGEGIVDGYTF.

The chain combines TRBV6-2 or TRBV6-3 with TRBJ1-4; D might be TRBD1 (6 bases). This CDR3 has 12 amino acids. V lost 6 bases and J 16 bases, leaving 18 bases between the germline ends. In germline, CDR1 is MNHEY, CDR2 SVGEGT. CDR3 region: CASSDTKDRRFF. In nucleotides, the CDR3 is TGTGCCAGCAGCGATACCAAGGACAGACGGTTTTTT.

The chain has TRBV7-7 and TRBJ2-1; 7 bases agree with TRBD1. The CDR3 spans 15 residues. The V and J ends lost 1 base and 5 bases, in that order; junction bases with no gene match: 5. Germline lookup yields CDR1 SSHAT and CDR2 FNYEAQ (reference sequence). CDR3 DNA sequence: TGTGCCAGCAGCTTAGGACAGGGCTACGACAATGAGCAGTTCTTC. Protein product: CASSLGQGYDNEQFF.

The chain links TRBV3-1 to TRBJ1-4; the D is unclear. The CDR3 sequence is 17 residues long. Germline V CDR1 and CDR2: LGHDT, YNNKEL (reference sequence). V was shortened by 2 bases and J by 0 bases, with 13 bases between the two germline ends. CDR3 coding DNA: TGTGCCAGCAGCCAACCTTTCAGCATTGCAACTAATGAAAAACTGTTTTTT. Its protein is CASSQPFSIATNEKLFF.

This clonotype was seen more than once but under ten times. The V gene is TRBV10-3, the J gene TRBJ2-5, with D perhaps matching TRBD1 or TRBD2 (5 bases each). The end of the DNA fits TRBJ2-7 better, so the J call may be wrong. This CDR3 has 14 residues. Germline V gene data show CDR1 as ENHRY and CDR2 as SYGVKD. Here the CDR3 DNA reads TGTGCCATCAGTGAGTCCGGGACCGTTTACGAGCAGTACTTC. This gives the protein CAISESGTVYEQYF.

The chain couples TRBV6-6 to TRBJ2-7; D gene unclear. Between the trimmed V and J ends, which lost 4 bases and 5 bases, there was a span of 6 bases. Germline lookup yields CDR1 MNHNY and CDR2 SVGAGI (reference sequence). The CDR3 totals 11 residues. CDR3 in amino acids: CASSSSNEQYF. CDR3 DNA: TGTGCCAGCAGTTCAAGCAACGAGCAGTACTTC.

The table lists this clonotype with a few counts. V usage is TRBV12-3 or TRBV12-4 and J usage is TRBJ2-7; the D gene could be TRBD1 or TRBD2 (6 bases each). V gave up 5 bases and J gave up 5 bases, with 13 bases separating them. This CDR3 has 13 residues. For the CDR3, the DNA is TGTGCCAGCAGTATAGGGGGGTACCACGAGCAGTACTTC. It codes for CASSIGGYHEQYF.

This clonotype was counted a few times. The CDR3 loop is CSVAGTSGTDTQYF. DNA of the CDR3: TGCAGCGTTGCCGGGACTAGCGGCACAGATACGCAGTATTTT. The gene calls are TRBV29-1 and TRBJ2-3, with TRBD2 matching 10 bases. Germline V gene data show CDR1 as SQVTM and CDR2 as ANQGSEA. This CDR3 contains 14 residues. J gave up 1 base and V 4 bases, and 2 bases lay outside the gene matches.

The CDR3 DNA reads TGTGCCAGCTACCTAGCGGGATGCGAGCAGTACTTC. It translates to CASYLAGCEQYF. The rearrangement links TRBV2 to TRBJ2-4; 9 bases agree with TRBD2. The tail of the sequence fits TRBJ2-7 better, so the J call may be wrong. The CDR3 spans 12 residues. CDR1 is SNHLY, CDR2 FYNNEI, per germline.

The J gene is TRBJ2-1, the V gene TRBV6-2 or TRBV6-3, with D possibly being TRBD1 (5 bases). Trimming stripped 8 bases from V and 10 bases from J, with 6 bases between. Germline CDR1 reads MNHEY; CDR2 reads SVGEGT. The CDR3 covers 9 residues. The CDR3 protein is CASGAEQFF. The CDR3 DNA is TGTGCCAGCGGGGCGGAGCAGTTCTTC.

This clonotype was seen a handful of times. This chain joins TRBV3-1 and TRBJ2-4; D gene uncertain. The CDR3 runs 12 residues. Germline values: CDR1 LGHDT, CDR2 YNNKEL (reference sequence). V was shortened by 1 base and J by 9 bases, with 7 bases between the two germline ends. CDR3 region: CASSQVLAIQYF. The CDR3 coding sequence is TGTGCCAGCAGCCAAGTTCTCGCCATTCAGTACTTC.

This chain links TRBV6-1 with TRBJ2-1; no definite D call. Germline CDR1 is MNHNS and CDR2 is SASEGT. V gave up 4 bases and J gave up 0 bases, with 13 bases separating them. This CDR3 spans 16 amino acids. In nucleotides, the CDR3 is TGTGCCAGCAGTGCCTCCCTAGTGGTCTCCTACAATGAGCAGTTCTTC. This translates into CASSASLVVSYNEQFF.

The chain uses TRBV11-1 and TRBJ2-1; D is uncertain. Germline values: CDR1 SGHAT, CDR2 FQDESV (reference sequence). Trimming pared 1 base from V and 8 bases from J, leaving 12 bases between. The CDR3 runs 14 residues. The CDR3 loop reads CASSLVFDGDEQFF. CDR3 coding DNA: TGTGCCAGCAGCTTAGTTTTTGATGGGGATGAGCAGTTCTTC.

This chain uses TRBV5-1 with TRBJ1-2; D unclear. Germline V lookup: CDR1 SGHRS, CDR2 YFSETQ. Trimming cost V 0 bases and J 10 bases, with 7 bases left between them. This CDR3 contains 11 residues. The CDR3 loop is CASSLGMDYTF. In nucleotides, the CDR3 is TGCGCCAGCAGCTTGGGGATGGACTACACCTTC. The full variable domain, rest sourced from reference TRBV5-1 and TRBJ1-2, is KAGVTQTPRYLIKTRGQQVTLSCSPISGHRSVSWYQQTPGQGLQFLFEYFSETQRNKGNFPGRFSGRQFSNSRSEMNVSTLELGDSALYLCASSLGMDYTFGSGTRLTVV.

The rearrangement links TRBV9 to TRBJ2-4; the D is unclear. V gave up 4 bases and J gave up 5 bases, with 10 bases separating them. Germline V gene sequence: CDR1 SGDLS, CDR2 YYNGEE. This CDR3 comprises 13 residues. In nucleotides, the CDR3 is TGTGCCAGCAGCACCCCGACTGAAAACATTCAGTACTTC. Protein sequence: CASSTPTENIQYF.

This clonotype appeared a few times. V gene TRBV20-1 combines with J gene TRBJ2-1; D call uncertain. V was pared by 2 bases and J by 9 bases, with 8 bases between. CDR1 DFQATT and CDR2 SNEGSKA come from the germline V gene (reference sequence). The CDR3 loop spans 11 amino acids. CDR3 DNA sequence: TGCAGTGCTAGACTCCCGGGTGAGCAGTTCTTC. Protein: CSARLPGEQFF.

The V call is TRBV9, the J call TRBJ2-1; D is tentatively TRBD1 or TRBD2 (5 bases each). Germline-derived CDR1 and CDR2 are SGDLS and YYNGEE. V was shortened by 0 bases and J by 5 bases, with 12 bases between the two germline ends. This CDR3 has 15 residues. CDR3 protein: CASSVVGDGNNEQFF. The CDR3 bases are TGTGCCAGCAGCGTAGTTGGGGACGGGAACAATGAGCAGTTCTTC. Based on the CDR3 plus reference TRBV9 and TRBJ2-1, the full variable domain is DSGVTQTPKHLITATGQRVTLRCSPRSGDLSVYWYQQSLDQGLQFLIQYYNGEERAKGNILERFSAQQFPDLHSELNLSSLELGDSALYFCASSVVGDGNNEQFFGPGTRLTVL.

This clonotype came up once. The rearrangement links TRBV10-3 to TRBJ1-2; the match to TRBD1 covers 7 bases. This CDR3 is built from 16 residues. Germline assignment: CDR1 ENHRY and CDR2 SYGVKD. With 0 bases clipped from V and 2 bases from J, the junction kept 6 bases outside the gene matches. The chain's CDR3 is CAISESSAGGNYGYTF. The CDR3, as DNA: TGTGCCATCAGTGAGTCCTCGGCAGGGGGAAACTATGGCTACACCTTC.

The sample holds one count of this clonotype. J is TRBJ1-6 and V is TRBV27; D is perhaps TRBD1 (6 bases). The CDR3 consists of 15 residues. The germline V gene has CDR1 MNHEY and CDR2 SMNVEV (reference sequence). Trimming removed 3 bases at V and 10 bases at J, with 16 bases between. CDR3 sequence reads: CASSLAWQGSSPLHF. DNA of the CDR3: TGTGCCAGCAGTTTGGCTTGGCAGGGGTCGTCACCCCTCCACTTT.

This clonotype was counted a few times. This chain connects TRBV7-9 to TRBJ2-5, with 12 bases fitting TRBD1. The J call may be in error: the DNA end matches TRBJ2-7 better. This CDR3 contains 13 residues. Germline V gene lookup returns CDR1 SEHNR and CDR2 FQNEAQ (reference sequence). CDR3 DNA sequence: TGTGCCAGCCGGGGACAGGGGGCCCTCGAGCAGTACTTC. Protein sequence: CASRGQGALEQYF.